A few counts support the clone carrying this TCR beta chain. Antigen: not known. The germline V gene has CDR1 SGHAT and CDR2 FQNNGV. Trimming pared 5 bases from V and 0 bases from J, leaving 10 bases between. The CDR3 is made up of 14 amino acids. The assay was immunoSEQ multiplex PCR, and TCRdb's table has in-frame clones only and misses some. Seen here are roughly 150,000 clones, approximately 88% observed once, and the top ten hold about 3.7%. The record originates from a study of T cell responses to AZD1222 COVID-19 vaccine. General study findings and limits: There were vaccine-associated CD4 TCRs across spike, dominant at 160-218 and 743-854. Repertoires were sampled only after the peak T cell response. After two AZD1222 doses, spike-specific TCR breadth and depth rose versus day 0. Clonal diversity was possibly underestimated, and the donors were mostly white British, with more females.

The TCR sequence derives from an adult in good health. The J gene is TRBJ1-2, the V gene TRBV11-2; unclear D gene. Here the sequenced sample was peripheral blood, taken on day 0 of MenACWY control vaccination. The CDR3 reads CASSLRPANYGYTF. Here the CDR3 DNA reads TGTGCCAGCAGCCTTCGTCCCGCTAACTATGGCTACACCTTC. Combining the CDR3 with reference TRBV11-2 and TRBJ1-2 gives the whole variable domain EAGVAQSPRYKIIEKRQSVAFWCNPISGHATLYWYQQILGQGPKLLIQFQNNGVVDDSQLPKDRFSAERLKGVDSTLKIQPAKLEDSAVYLCASSLRPANYGYTFGSGTRLTVV.